This T cell receptor (beta chain) was obtained from a study of TIL therapy for anti-PD-1-resistant metastatic lung cancer. Across the whole study: Tumors carried a median 1.5 non-synonymous mutations per megabase.

This CDR3 is built from 15 residues. Germline V gene lookup returns CDR1 MDHEN and CDR2 SYDVKM. V shed 8 bases and J shed 3 bases, with 19 bases lying between them. Sequencing used immunoSEQ v3. The table came from immunoSEQ multiplex PCR; TCRdb's copy has only in-frame clones and leaves some out. The sample holds about 60,000 clones, around 90% seen once. Noted time point: pre-treatment sample, taken before nivolumab and TIL therapy. J is TRBJ1-1 and V is TRBV28, with D possibly being TRBD1 (5 bases). The material was blood, obtained at baseline. The receptor's source is a person between 30 and 80 years old with non-small cell lung cancer. CDR3 in DNA: TGTGCCAGCGCCACGGGGGGTCGCGGGGACACTGAAGCTTTCTTT. This sequence encodes CASATGGRGDTEAFF.